This T cell receptor (beta chain) was captured in a study of metastatic and nonmetastatic thyroid tumors (dated by TCRdb to 2020 to 2022). For the wider study: The researchers compared repertoires between peripheral blood samples and tumor or nodule tissue samples from patients with malignant or benign thyroid disease. The paper as a whole reports these results and caveats: In both blood and tumor samples, malignant tumors were reported to have significantly higher TCR beta diversity than benign nodules.

No treatment had been received by any patient before thyroid surgery. Using T-cell receptor beta sequencing, the researchers looked back retrospectively at clinical samples from patients, gathered between the early 2010s and the late 2010s. Libraries came from PCR. Sequenced on an Illumina HiSeq 4000. High-throughput sequencing was used to profile the TCR beta-chain CDR3 region of every patient. The authors' pipeline ran thus. Drawing on CDR3 differences between clinicopathological groups, the researchers built a classifier meant to tell apart patients with distant-metastatic papillary thyroid cancer. To measure repertoire diversity the researchers used the Shannon index, while the Morisita-Horn index served to gauge how similar the tumor and blood repertoires were. In TCRdb, the public reads were trimmed at Q25 with fastp and aligned with MiXCR, with productive beta chains retained. Here the V and J calls rest on TCRdb's processing, not on the authors' analysis. The sample yields tens of thousands of clones; 20% were counted once. The biggest ten clones account for roughly 4.2% of the sample.

This clone was observed at least ten times. Its antigen has not been determined. Per-base qualities were not stored, and no clone one base away is much larger. From the cysteine up to the phenylalanine, the CDR3 has a length of 15 residues. Only the CDR3 part of the read is kept: 45 bases, read in frame from the first base. V is pruned by 3 bases and J by 0 bases, leaving 5 bases of the junction without a gene match. The germline V gene (reference sequence) provides CDR1 DFQATT and CDR2 SNEGSKA. Sequencing was done on a sample of blood. The source is a female donor with papillary thyroid cancer or a benign thyroid nodule (not recorded which). Some clones in this sample may be carry-over from other donors' samples. Recombination linked TRBV20-1 to TRBJ2-5; 9 middle bases align to TRBD2. The CDR3 loop reads CSARGRTSDQETQYF. The DNA is as follows: TGCAGTGCTAGGGGCAGGACTAGCGACCAAGAGACCCAGTACTTC.